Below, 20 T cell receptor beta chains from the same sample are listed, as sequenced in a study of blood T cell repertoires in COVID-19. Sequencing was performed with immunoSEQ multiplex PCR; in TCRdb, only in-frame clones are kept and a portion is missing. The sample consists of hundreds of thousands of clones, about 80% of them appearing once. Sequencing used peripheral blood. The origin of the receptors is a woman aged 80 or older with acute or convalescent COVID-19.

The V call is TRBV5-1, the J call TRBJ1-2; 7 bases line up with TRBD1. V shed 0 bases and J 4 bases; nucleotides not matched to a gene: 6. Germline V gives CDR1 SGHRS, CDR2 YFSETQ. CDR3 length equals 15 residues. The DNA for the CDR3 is TGCGCCAGCAGCTTGGGGGACAGAACTACCTATGGCTACACCTTC. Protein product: CASSLGDRTTYGYTF.

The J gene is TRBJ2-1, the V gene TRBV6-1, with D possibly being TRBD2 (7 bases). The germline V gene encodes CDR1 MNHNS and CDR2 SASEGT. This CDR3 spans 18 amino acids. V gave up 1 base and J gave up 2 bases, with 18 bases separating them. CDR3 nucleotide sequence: TGTGCCAGCAGTGAAGAAGGTCATGGCGGGGGCCCCTACAATGAGCAGTTCTTC. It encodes CASSEEGHGGGPYNEQFF.

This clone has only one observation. This CDR3 is CSASSPGGVGEQYF. CDR3 DNA sequence: TGCAGTGCTAGTTCCCCCGGAGGGGTTGGGGAGCAGTACTTC. The genes are TRBV20-1 and TRBJ2-7, with D tentatively TRBD2 (6 bases). The CDR3 has 14 residues. With 3 bases removed from V and 7 bases from J, the gap between germline ends came to 19 bases. The germline gives CDR1 DFQATT, CDR2 SNEGSKA (reference sequence).

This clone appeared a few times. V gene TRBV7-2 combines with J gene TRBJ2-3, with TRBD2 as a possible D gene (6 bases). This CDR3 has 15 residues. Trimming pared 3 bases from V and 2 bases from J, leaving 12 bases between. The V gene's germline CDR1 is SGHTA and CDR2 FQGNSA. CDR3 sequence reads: CASSLAGFVTDTQYF. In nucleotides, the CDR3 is TGTGCCAGCAGCTTGGCGGGATTTGTCACAGATACGCAGTATTTT.

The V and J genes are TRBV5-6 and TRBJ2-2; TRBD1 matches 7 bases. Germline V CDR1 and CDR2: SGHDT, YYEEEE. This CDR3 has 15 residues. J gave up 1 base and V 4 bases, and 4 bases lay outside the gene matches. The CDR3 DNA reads TGTGCCAGCAGCATACAGGGGAGGAACACCGGGGAGCTGTTTTTT. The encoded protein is CASSIQGRNTGELFF.

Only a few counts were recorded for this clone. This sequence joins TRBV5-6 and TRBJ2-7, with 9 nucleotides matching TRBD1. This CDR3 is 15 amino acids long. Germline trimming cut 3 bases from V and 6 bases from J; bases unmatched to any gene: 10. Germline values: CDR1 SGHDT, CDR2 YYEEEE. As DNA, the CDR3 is TGTGCCAGCAGCTCCGGCCGTCACAGGGGGCGCGAGCAGTACTTC. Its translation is CASSSGRHRGREQYF.

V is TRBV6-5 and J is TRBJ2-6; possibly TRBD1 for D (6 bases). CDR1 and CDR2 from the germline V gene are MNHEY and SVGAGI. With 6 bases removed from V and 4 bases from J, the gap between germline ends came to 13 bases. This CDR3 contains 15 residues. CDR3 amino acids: CASRLTGPGANVLTF. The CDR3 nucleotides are TGTGCCAGCAGACTTACAGGGCCCGGGGCCAACGTCCTGACTTTC.

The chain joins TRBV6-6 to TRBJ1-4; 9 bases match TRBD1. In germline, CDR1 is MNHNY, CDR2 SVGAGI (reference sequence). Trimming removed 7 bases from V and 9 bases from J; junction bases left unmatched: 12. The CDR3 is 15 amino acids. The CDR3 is CASTISGTGSKKLFF. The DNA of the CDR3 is TGTGCCAGCACCATATCCGGGACAGGGTCCAAAAAACTGTTTTTT.

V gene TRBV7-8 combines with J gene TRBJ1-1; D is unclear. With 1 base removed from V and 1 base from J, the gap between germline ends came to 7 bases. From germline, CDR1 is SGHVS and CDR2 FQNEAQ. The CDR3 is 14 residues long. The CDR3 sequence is CASSLVPGNTEAFF. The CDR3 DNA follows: TGTGCCAGCAGCTTAGTACCGGGGAACACTGAAGCTTTCTTT.

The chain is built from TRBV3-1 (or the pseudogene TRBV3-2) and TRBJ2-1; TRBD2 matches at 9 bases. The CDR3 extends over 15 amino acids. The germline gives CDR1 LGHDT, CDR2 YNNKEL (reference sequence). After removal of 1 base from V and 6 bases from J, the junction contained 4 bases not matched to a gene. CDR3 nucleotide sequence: TGTGCCAGCAGCCAAGCGGGACTAGCCGGCAATGAGCAGTTCTTC. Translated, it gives CASSQAGLAGNEQFF.

The chain's CDR3 is CASSYAGQGDIQYF. CDR3 coding DNA: TGTGCCAGCAGCTATGCGGGACAGGGAGACATTCAGTACTTC. The rearrangement links TRBV7-2 to TRBJ2-4; TRBD1 matches 9 bases. This CDR3 spans 14 amino acids. J lost 8 bases, V lost 4 bases, and 6 bases had no gene match. From germline, CDR1 is SGHTA and CDR2 FQGNSA.

The CDR3 protein is CSAEQGNEQYF. The DNA of the CDR3 is TGCAGTGCTGAGCAGGGGAACGAGCAGTACTTC. This rearrangement joins TRBV20-1 to TRBJ2-7; a possible D gene is TRBD1 (6 bases). The ends were cut back, 5 bases at V and 5 bases at J, with 10 bases in the middle. Germline assignment: CDR1 DFQATT and CDR2 SNEGSKA (reference sequence). The CDR3 is made up of 11 amino acids.

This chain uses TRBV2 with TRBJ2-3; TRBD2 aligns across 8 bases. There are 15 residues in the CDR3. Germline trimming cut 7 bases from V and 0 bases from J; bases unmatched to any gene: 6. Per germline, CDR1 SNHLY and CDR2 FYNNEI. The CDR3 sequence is CASKGQRGSTDTQYF. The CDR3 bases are TGTGCCAGCAAGGGTCAGCGGGGGAGCACAGATACGCAGTATTTT.

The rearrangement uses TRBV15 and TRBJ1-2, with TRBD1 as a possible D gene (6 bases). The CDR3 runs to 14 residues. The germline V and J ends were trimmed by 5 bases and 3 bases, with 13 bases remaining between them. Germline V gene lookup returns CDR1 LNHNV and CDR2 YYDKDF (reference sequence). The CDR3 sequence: CATSGRTADYGYTF. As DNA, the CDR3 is TGTGCCACCAGCGGACGGACAGCCGACTATGGCTACACCTTC. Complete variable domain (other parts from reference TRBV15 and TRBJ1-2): DAMVIQNPRYQVTQFGKPVTLSCSQTLNHNVMYWYQQKSSQAPKLLFHYYDKDFNNEADTPDNFQSRRPNTSFCFLDIRSPGLGDTAMYLCATSGRTADYGYTFGSGTRLTVV.

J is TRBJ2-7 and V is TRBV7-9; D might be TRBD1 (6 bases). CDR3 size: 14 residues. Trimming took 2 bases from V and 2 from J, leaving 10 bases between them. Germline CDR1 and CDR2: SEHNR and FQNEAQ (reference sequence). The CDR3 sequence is CASSLPDSAYEQYF. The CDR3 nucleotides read TGTGCCAGCAGCTTACCGGACAGCGCCTACGAGCAGTACTTC.

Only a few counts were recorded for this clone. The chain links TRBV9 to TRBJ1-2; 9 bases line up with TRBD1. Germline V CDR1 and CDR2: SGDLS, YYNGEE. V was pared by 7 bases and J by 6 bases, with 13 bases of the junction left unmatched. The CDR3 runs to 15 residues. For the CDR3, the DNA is TGTGCCAGCGGAAACACAGGGGGCCGAGGAGATGGCTACACCTTC. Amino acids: CASGNTGGRGDGYTF.

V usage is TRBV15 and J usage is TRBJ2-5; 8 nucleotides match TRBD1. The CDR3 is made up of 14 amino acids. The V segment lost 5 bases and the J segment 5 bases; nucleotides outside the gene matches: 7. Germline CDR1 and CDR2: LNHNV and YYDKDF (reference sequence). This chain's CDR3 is CATSWRTGMETQYF. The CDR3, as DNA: TGTGCCACCAGCTGGAGGACAGGGATGGAGACCCAGTACTTC.

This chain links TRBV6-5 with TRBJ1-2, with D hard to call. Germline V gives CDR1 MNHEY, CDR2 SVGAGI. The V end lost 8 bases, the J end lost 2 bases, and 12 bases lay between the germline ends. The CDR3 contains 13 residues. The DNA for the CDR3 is TGTGCCAGCTCATCTGGAGGGAACTATGGCTACACCTTC. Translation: CASSSGGNYGYTF.

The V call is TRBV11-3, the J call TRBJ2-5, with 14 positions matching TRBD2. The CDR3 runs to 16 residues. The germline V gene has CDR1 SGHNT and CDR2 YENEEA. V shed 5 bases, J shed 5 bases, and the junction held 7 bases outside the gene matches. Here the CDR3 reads CASSRPGTSGGETQYF. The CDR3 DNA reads TGTGCCAGCAGCCGGCCCGGGACTAGCGGGGGTGAGACCCAGTACTTC.

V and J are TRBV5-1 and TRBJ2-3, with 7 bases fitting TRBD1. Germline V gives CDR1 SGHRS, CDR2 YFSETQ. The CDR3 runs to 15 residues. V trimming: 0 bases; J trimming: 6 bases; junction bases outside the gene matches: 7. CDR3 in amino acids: CASSLDRGAQDTQYF. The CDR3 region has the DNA TGCGCCAGCAGCTTGGACAGGGGCGCACAGGATACGCAGTATTTT.